This record covers a single TCR beta chain. These data originate in a study of OX40 agonist ivuxolimab in advanced cancers. Sequencing used immunoSEQ multiplex PCR; TCRdb keeps in-frame clones, though not all of them. Of tens of thousands of clones listed, approximately 86% were seen once; the top ten hold over 15%. CDR1 is SGHTA and CDR2 is FQGTGA in the germline V gene. V was pared by 5 bases and J by 0 bases, with 2 bases of the junction left unmatched. The CDR3 consists of 14 residues. The chain carries TRBV7-3 and TRBJ2-3; 7 nucleotides agree with TRBD1. The TCR sequence derives from an adult with an advanced solid tumor such as melanoma, head and neck, liver or kidney cancer. The starting material was CD4+ or CD8+ T cells sorted from blood, obtained in a trial of the OX40 agonist ivuxolimab. DNA of the CDR3: TGTGCCAGCAGCCCGGGACAGAGCACAGATACGCAGTATTTT. Its translation is CASSPGQSTDTQYF.